A single sample gave rise to the 27 T cell receptor beta chains below, sequenced in a study of T cell repertoires in cytomegalovirus infection (dated by TCRdb to the late 2010s). In light of the paper, this sample's treatment or condition label describes: in vitro stimulation with specific CMV peptide epitopes to enrich CMV-specific T cells. Sequencing took place on an Illumina HiSeq 1500. TCRdb passed the public sequencing reads through fastp at Q25 and MiXCR, retaining productive beta sequences. Rows are unified per CDR3 protein, each entry keeping the most common DNA and genes. This sample has about 480,000 distinct CDR3 sequences in its table, and 33% of those were observed once. The ten largest account for 15% to 20% of the sample. No antigen has been identified for these receptors. The specimen comprised cultured PBMCs, sampled from culture after CMV antigen stimulation. All receptors come from a human donor in good health (CMV status not recorded). Some clones in this sample may be carry-over from other donors' samples.

The J gene is TRBJ1-2, the V gene TRBV19; a weak D match, TRBD1 (5 bases). The CDR3 is 10 residues long. Germline-derived CDR1 and CDR2 are LNHDA and SQIVND (reference sequence). V lost 6 bases and J 7 bases, leaving 6 bases between the germline ends. CDR3 nucleotides: TGTGCCAGTAGGAGGGGTGGCTACACCTTC. Its protein is CASRRGGYTF.

The sample holds a few counts of this clonotype. The CDR3 DNA sequence: TGTGCCATCAGTTTGGGACCGGGGGATGAGCAGTTCTTC. Amino acids: CAISLGPGDEQFF. The V call is TRBV10-3, the J call TRBJ2-1; weak D call: TRBD2 (6 bases). V lost 5 bases and J lost 8, with 13 bases in between. The CDR3 has 13 amino acids. Germline CDR1 and CDR2: ENHRY and SYGVKD.

J is TRBJ2-7 and V is TRBV6-1; no reliable D call. The germline V and J ends were trimmed by 10 bases and 1 base, with 17 bases remaining between them. Germline CDR1 reads MNHNS; CDR2 reads SASEGT. The CDR3 is made up of 14 amino acids. CDR3 coding DNA: TGTGCCACCTACGGAAGCTTCGGTTCCTACGAGCAGTACGTC. Protein sequence: CATYGSFGSYEQYV.

This clonotype was recorded a few times. The V and J genes are TRBV6-5 and TRBJ2-1, with 8 bases that match TRBD2. With V trimmed by 5 bases and J by 10 bases, 19 bases remained unmatched. The germline CDR1 and CDR2 sequences are MNHEY and SVGAGI. This CDR3 comprises 17 residues. CDR3 bases: TGTGCCAGCAGTGTTACCGGCGGACTAGCCCCCCTGGGGGAGCAGTTCTTC. This sequence encodes CASSVTGGLAPLGEQFF.

The sample holds a few counts of this clonotype. CDR3 in DNA: TGTGCCAGCAGTTATGCCGGGACAGCCTATCGACCCCAGCATTTT. It translates to CASSYAGTAYRPQHF. The rearrangement links TRBV6-2 or TRBV6-3 to TRBJ1-5; 7 positions agree with TRBD1. V lost 3 bases and J lost 10; bases outside the gene matches: 12. The CDR3 is 15 amino acids. Germline lookup yields CDR1 MNHEY and CDR2 SVGEGT.

This clonotype was counted between two and nine times. J is TRBJ1-1 and V is TRBV6-2 or TRBV6-3, with D unresolved. From germline, CDR1 is MNHEY and CDR2 SVGEGT. CDR3 length: 15 residues. Trimming stripped 5 bases from V and 0 bases from J, with 13 bases between. The CDR3 DNA is TGTGCCAGCAGTACAAGGATAACTATGAACACTGAAGCTTTCTTT. Translating gives CASSTRITMNTEAFF.

This clonotype was picked up a small number of times. This chain connects TRBV12-3 or TRBV12-4 to TRBJ1-1; tentatively, D is TRBD1 (5 bases). The V end lost 3 bases, the J end lost 11 bases, and 16 bases lay between the germline ends. This CDR3 has 13 residues. The CDR3 region is CASSLKMAGSAFF. In DNA, the CDR3 is TGTGCCAGCAGTTTGAAGATGGCAGGGAGTGCTTTCTTT.

This clonotype was seen more than once but under ten times. The V gene is TRBV12-3 or TRBV12-4, the J gene TRBJ2-1, with D tentatively TRBD2 (5 bases). V shed 6 bases and J shed 9 bases, with 9 bases lying between them. The CDR3 is 11 residues long. Here the CDR3 DNA reads TGTGCCAGCAGCCGGAGCGGTGAGCAGTTCTTC. This codes for CASSRSGEQFF.

V gene TRBV3-1 combines with J gene TRBJ2-3, with 10 bases matching TRBD2. The J segment lost 2 bases and the V segment lost 4 bases, leaving 6 bases of the junction unmatched. This CDR3 contains 16 residues. The germline CDR1 and CDR2 sequences are LGHDT and YNNKEL (reference sequence). The CDR3, as DNA: TGTGCCAGCAGCCTACAACTAGCGGGACCCACAGATACGCAGTATTTT. Amino acids: CASSLQLAGPTDTQYF.

The V and J genes are TRBV7-2 and TRBJ2-5; no clear D gene. Deletions cut 5 bases from V and 1 base from J, with 14 bases between. CDR1 and CDR2 from the germline V gene are SGHTA and FQGNSA. The CDR3 has 15 residues. CDR3 sequence: CASSPSRRSQETQYF. The CDR3 region has the DNA TGTGCCAGCAGCCCCTCGCGGCGGAGCCAAGAGACCCAGTACTTC.

DNA of the CDR3: TGTGCCACCAGCAGAGATGTGGGAGAAGAGACCCAGTACTTC. It encodes CATSRDVGEETQYF. The V gene is TRBV15, the J gene TRBJ2-5; maybe TRBD2 (5 bases). Looked up from germline, CDR1 is LNHNV and CDR2 is YYDKDF (reference sequence). The V and J ends lost 0 bases and 3 bases respectively, with 8 bases between them. CDR3 size: 14 residues.

The rearrangement uses TRBV7-3 and TRBJ2-1; D not resolved. The CDR3 spans 13 residues. Between the trimmed V and J ends, which lost 4 bases and 6 bases, there was a span of 10 bases. The V gene's germline CDR1 is SGHTA and CDR2 FQGTGA. This CDR3 reads CASSSYASNEQFF. The CDR3 DNA follows: TGTGCCAGCAGCTCCTACGCGAGCAATGAGCAGTTCTTC.

The V call is TRBV7-9, the J call TRBJ2-5; the D is unclear. Trimming stripped 1 base from V and 3 bases from J, with 6 bases between. The CDR3 has 13 amino acids. Per germline, CDR1 SEHNR and CDR2 FQNEAQ (reference sequence). CDR3 amino acids: CASSLEIKETQYF. Here the CDR3 DNA reads TGTGCCAGCAGCTTAGAGATAAAAGAGACCCAGTACTTC.

The chain carries TRBV2 and TRBJ1-4; 9 nucleotides agree with TRBD1. Germline loops: CDR1 SNHLY, CDR2 FYNNEI. The CDR3 sequence is 14 residues long. The V gene end was trimmed by 1 base and the J gene end by 7 bases; junction bases not matched to a gene: 1. Here the CDR3 DNA reads TGTGCCAGCAGTGAAGGGGGACAGGGTGAAAAACTGTTTTTT. Protein product: CASSEGGQGEKLFF.

The table lists this clonotype with a few counts. Written as DNA, the CDR3 is TGTGCCAGCAGTTTCATGCACAATCAGCCCCAGCATTTT. Amino acid sequence: CASSFMHNQPQHF. V is TRBV12-3 or TRBV12-4 and J is TRBJ1-5; D gene unclear. Between the trimmed V and J ends, which lost 3 bases and 3 bases, there was a span of 6 bases. This CDR3 contains 13 residues.

Here the CDR3 DNA reads TGCGCCAGCAGTGAGTCGAAGGGTCGAGCTTTCTTT. This sequence encodes CASSESKGRAFF. V gene TRBV10-1 combines with J gene TRBJ1-1; the D is unclear. Germline V gene lookup returns CDR1 WNHNN and CDR2 SYGVQD (reference sequence). This CDR3 is built from 12 residues. V lost 0 bases and J lost 10, with 9 bases in between.

This chain links TRBV15 with TRBJ1-1, with 9 bases lining up with TRBD1. The length of the CDR3 is 15 residues. V shed 0 bases, J shed 3 bases, and the junction held 2 bases outside the gene matches. Germline CDR1 is LNHNV and CDR2 is YYDKDF (reference sequence). CDR3 region: CATSREQGADTEAFF. The DNA for the CDR3 is TGTGCCACCAGCAGAGAACAGGGGGCCGACACTGAAGCTTTCTTT.

As regards this clonotype: A much more abundant neighbour one base away suggests this may be a read error. The chain uses TRBV7-2 and TRBJ2-5; 11 bases line up with TRBD2. Germline-derived CDR1 and CDR2 are SGHTA and FQGNSA. The CDR3 is 18 amino acids. In DNA, the CDR3 is TGTGCCAGCAGCTCGGGACTAGCGGACTTCTATTCTGGGGAGACCCAGTCCTTC. It is translated as CASSSGLADFYSGETQSF.

This clonotype turned up a few times. The V gene is TRBV6-5, the J gene TRBJ2-4; 9 bases agree with TRBD2. Germline V gives CDR1 MNHEY, CDR2 SVGAGI. This CDR3 comprises 15 residues. After removal of 4 bases from V and 4 bases from J, the junction contained 5 bases not matched to a gene. This chain's CDR3 is CASSFTTSGKNIQYF. CDR3 DNA sequence: TGTGCCAGCAGTTTTACGACTAGCGGAAAAAACATTCAGTACTTC.

Many counts were recorded for this clonotype. The gene calls are TRBV24-1 and TRBJ2-3; D unresolved. The CDR3 extends over 13 amino acids. Germline lookup yields CDR1 KGHDR and CDR2 SFDVKD. V lost 2 bases, J lost 5 bases, and 7 bases lay in between. The CDR3 loop is CATSDSPQDTQYF. CDR3 nucleotide sequence: TGTGCCACCAGTGATTCCCCCCAAGATACGCAGTATTTT.

This clonotype was detected a few times. The CDR3 here is CASSGQDRYEQYF. In nucleotides, the CDR3 is TGTGCCAGTAGCGGACAGGACCGCTACGAGCAGTACTTC. The genes are TRBV19 and TRBJ2-7; 7 nucleotides match TRBD1. Germline V gene data show CDR1 as LNHDA and CDR2 as SQIVND (reference sequence). CDR3 length: 13 residues. The trim removed 6 bases at V and 3 bases at J, leaving 5 bases unmatched.

In its sample, this clonotype was seen a few times. The rearrangement links TRBV19 to TRBJ2-2; 12 nucleotides align to TRBD2. The V and J ends lost 4 bases and 4 bases, in that order; junction bases with no gene match: 7. The germline V gene has CDR1 LNHDA and CDR2 SQIVND (reference sequence). CDR3 length equals 17 residues. The CDR3 loop reads CASSTDRLAGATGELFF. The DNA of the CDR3 is TGTGCCAGTAGTACAGACCGACTAGCGGGAGCCACCGGGGAGCTGTTTTTT.

Worth noting for this clonotype: One end of the junction is discordant with germline, which a read error may explain. The J gene is TRBJ1-2, the V gene TRBV5-3; TRBD1 matches at 7 bases. TRBV5-3 carries the ORF label, with uncertain function. The CDR3 extends over 15 amino acids. CDR3 in DNA: TGTGCCAGCAGCTTAGGAAGGGACAGCTACTATGGCTACACCTTC. This sequence encodes CASSLGRDSYYGYTF.

This chain joins TRBV28 and TRBJ2-7, with a possible D match to TRBD1 (6 bases). The V gene's germline CDR1 is MDHEN and CDR2 SYDVKM. This CDR3 comprises 18 residues. Trimming removed 9 bases from V and 2 bases from J, with 29 bases in between. Here the CDR3 DNA reads TGTGCCAGTAACTCGTTCGTTCGCGTTCGTTCAGGGGCCTACGAGCAGTACTTC. Its protein is CASNSFVRVRSGAYEQYF. The full variable domain, with the rest looked up from reference TRBV28 and TRBJ2-7, is DVKVTQSSRYLVKRTGEKVFLECVQDMDHENMFWYRQDPGLGLRLIYFSYDVKMKEKGDIPEGYSVSREKKERFSLILESASTNQTSMYLCASNSFVRVRSGAYEQYFGPGTRLTVT.

The chain links TRBV5-1 to TRBJ2-5; TRBD2 might be the D (5 bases). The CDR3 covers 14 residues. Germline assignment: CDR1 SGHRS and CDR2 YFSETQ. V shed 6 bases and J shed 5 bases, with 17 bases lying between them. The DNA for the CDR3 is TGCGCCAGCAACCGAGGGAGCAATAAGGAGACCCAGTACTTC. It codes for CASNRGSNKETQYF. Combining the CDR3 with reference TRBV5-1 and TRBJ2-5 gives the whole variable domain KAGVTQTPRYLIKTRGQQVTLSCSPISGHRSVSWYQQTPGQGLQFLFEYFSETQRNKGNFPGRFSGRQFSNSRSEMNVSTLELGDSALYLCASNRGSNKETQYFGPGTRLLVL.

The chain carries TRBV11-3 and TRBJ1-1; maybe TRBD1 (5 bases). The CDR3 is 14 residues long. Looked up from germline, CDR1 is SGHNT and CDR2 is YENEEA. V dropped 4 bases and J dropped 7 bases, with 16 bases sitting between them. CDR3 in DNA: TGTGCCAGCAGCTGGTGGGGGGAGGGGAGTGAAGCTTTCTTT. This codes for CASSWWGEGSEAFF.

This clonotype was observed a few times. This chain connects TRBV28 to TRBJ1-2; D not certain. The CDR3 is made up of 15 amino acids. Trimming took 5 bases from V and 0 from J, leaving 13 bases between them. Germline values: CDR1 MDHEN, CDR2 SYDVKM. The CDR3 DNA follows: TGTGCCAGCAGTCTCGTGAGACGGCCTAACTATGGCTACACCTTC. It codes for CASSLVRRPNYGYTF.